This TCR beta chain was sequenced in a study of shared clonotypes between healthy human individuals. Together with CD45RO+ cells, CCR7-negative CD45RA+ TemRA cells were included in CD8 memory. Original methodology: For the immunoSEQ data, sequences were junction-only without quality scores, so filtering differed. Only in-frame clones appear in the TCRdb table, and some are missing; sequencing was by immunoSEQ multiplex PCR. V and J calls plus clone size are reproduced from that table; the DNA served to infer D and trimming. Counted here are about 380,000 clones, about 96% occurring once; the ten biggest clones make up 0.32%. With respect to this clone: Its antigen is still unknown.

General study findings and limits: Collection of samples was limited to blood; tissue repertoires likely differ. Owing to a small donor count, the genetic and exposure-history diversity represented was limited.

The CDR3 has 14 residues. Per germline, CDR1 GTSNPN and CDR2 SVGIG (reference sequence). Trimming shortened V by 2 bases and J by 1 base, and 11 bases separated the two germline ends. The chain has TRBV30 and TRBJ2-5; maybe TRBD2 (5 bases). This receptor was taken from a young man in good health. Sequencing was carried out using memory CD8+ T cells sorted from blood. The subset here: CD45RO+ cells pooled with CCR7-negative TemRA cells. CDR3: CAWSTGGLQETQYF. The DNA for the CDR3 is TGTGCCTGGAGTACCGGCGGACTCCAAGAGACCCAGTACTTC.